Below are 32 T cell receptor beta chains sequenced from a single sample in a study of T cells in tuberculosis. Time point given: new active TB diagnosis, blood taken before or within 7 days of starting treatment. Using immunoSEQ multiplex PCR, the repertoire was profiled, and TCRdb retains in-frame clones only, with some absent. This table holds under 40,000 clones, about 82% found once. The sample in question was PBMCs, obtained at tuberculosis diagnosis. The receptors here all came from an adult with tuberculosis.

This sequence joins TRBV5-1 and TRBJ1-2, with 8 bases fitting TRBD1. Germline assignment: CDR1 SGHRS and CDR2 YFSETQ. The CDR3 runs to 15 residues. V lost 4 bases to trimming and J lost 4 bases; unmatched junction nucleotides: 9. The CDR3 DNA sequence: TGCGCCAGCAGCATCGGACAGGGACAAATCTATGGCTACACCTTC. It encodes CASSIGQGQIYGYTF.

The genes are TRBV13 and TRBJ1-1; 7 bases are a match to TRBD1. CDR1 PRHDT and CDR2 FYEKMQ come from the germline V gene (reference sequence). Trimming cost V 5 bases and J 2 bases; bases outside gene matches: 8. The CDR3 has 15 residues. The CDR3 spells CASSRRQGSNTEAFF. The CDR3 region has the DNA TGTGCCAGCAGCCGACGACAGGGAAGTAACACTGAAGCTTTCTTT.

The chain combines TRBV4-2 with TRBJ2-7, with D unclear. Deletions cut 0 bases from V and 7 bases from J, with 13 bases between. The CDR3 contains 14 residues. Germline CDR1 LGHNA, CDR2 YNFKEQ. CDR3 region: CASSQEQTFREQYF. The CDR3 nucleotides read TGTGCCAGCAGCCAAGAACAGACATTCAGGGAGCAGTACTTC.

The J gene is TRBJ2-2, the V gene TRBV5-5; possibly TRBD1 for D (6 bases). The germline gives CDR1 SGHKS, CDR2 YYEKEE (reference sequence). V lost 1 base and J 2 bases, leaving 9 bases between the germline ends. CDR3 length: 15 residues. The CDR3 sequence is CASSLIQGNTGELFF. The DNA for the CDR3 is TGTGCCAGCAGCTTGATACAGGGAAACACCGGGGAGCTGTTTTTT. The full variable domain, its missing parts supplied by reference TRBV5-5 and TRBJ2-2, is DAGVTQSPTHLIKTRGQQVTLRCSPISGHKSVSWYQQVLGQGPQFIFQYYEKEERGRGNFPDRFSARQFPNYSSELNVNALLLGDSALYLCASSLIQGNTGELFFGEGSRLTVL.

The chain uses TRBV5-1 and TRBJ2-3, with a weak D call TRBD1 (5 bases). V gave up 3 bases and J gave up 4 bases, with 15 bases separating them. The germline V gene encodes CDR1 SGHRS and CDR2 YFSETQ. This CDR3 is 15 amino acids long. DNA for the CDR3: TGCGCCAGCAGCTGGGGTGGACATGAGGCAGATACGCAGTATTTT. Protein product: CASSWGGHEADTQYF.

In its sample, this clone was seen a few times. The V gene is TRBV5-1, the J gene TRBJ2-1, with a weak D call TRBD2 (6 bases). The CDR3 extends over 17 amino acids. Trimming removed 0 bases from V and 3 bases from J, with 16 bases in between. Germline CDR1 is SGHRS and CDR2 is YFSETQ. The CDR3 region has the DNA TGCGCCAGCAGCTTGGATTTTGAGCGGGCCCACTACAATGAGCAGTTCTTC. Amino acid sequence: CASSLDFERAHYNEQFF.

This clone was recorded only once. The V call is TRBV7-2, the J call TRBJ1-5, with TRBD1 as a possible D gene (5 bases). V shed 6 bases and J shed 3 bases, with 15 bases lying between them. CDR1 and CDR2 from the germline V gene are SGHTA and FQGNSA. The length of the CDR3 is 15 residues. As DNA, the CDR3 is TGTGCCAGCAGGCCGGGAGGGGAGATCAATCAGCCCCAGCATTTT. Amino acid sequence: CASRPGGEINQPQHF.

The chain joins TRBV28 to TRBJ2-1; TRBD2 matches 10 bases. The CDR3 extends over 13 amino acids. Germline values: CDR1 MDHEN, CDR2 SYDVKM. The trim removed 8 bases at V and 8 bases at J, leaving 6 bases unmatched. The CDR3 is CASEREGLDEQFF. CDR3 nucleotides: TGTGCCAGCGAGCGGGAGGGCCTCGATGAGCAGTTCTTC.

The V call is TRBV2, the J call TRBJ1-3; TRBD1 is a possible D gene (6 bases). The length of the CDR3 is 15 residues. The germline gives CDR1 SNHLY, CDR2 FYNNEI. With 4 bases removed from V and 0 bases from J, the gap between germline ends came to 10 bases. The CDR3 protein is CASSGQVGSGNTIYF. CDR3 bases: TGTGCCAGCAGTGGACAGGTCGGCTCTGGAAACACCATATATTTT.

In this sample, this clone turned up once. The V call is TRBV11-2, the J call TRBJ2-7; no clear D gene. Looked up from germline, CDR1 is SGHAT and CDR2 is FQNNGV. The CDR3 is 15 residues long. Trimming removed 1 base at V and 4 bases at J, with 14 bases between. CDR3 sequence: CASSLVETVGYEQYF. The CDR3 coding sequence is TGTGCCAGCAGCTTAGTCGAGACCGTCGGGTACGAGCAGTACTTC.

This sequence joins TRBV4-1 and TRBJ1-1; no firm D call. Germline V gene sequence: CDR1 MGHRA, CDR2 YSYEKL. The CDR3 runs to 15 residues. V lost 1 base and J lost 0, with 9 bases in between. CDR3 amino acids: CASSQVITVNTEAFF. CDR3 DNA: TGCGCCAGCAGCCAAGTTATAACGGTGAACACTGAAGCTTTCTTT.

The chain combines TRBV7-2 with TRBJ1-6; no clear D gene. Trimming took 0 bases from V and 1 from J, leaving 13 bases between them. The CDR3 is 18 amino acids. Germline CDR1 and CDR2: SGHTA and FQGNSA. CDR3 region: CASSLAGRSNSYNSPLHF. The CDR3 nucleotides are TGTGCCAGCAGCTTAGCGGGCCGGTCCAATTCCTATAATTCACCCCTCCACTTT.

The gene calls are TRBV9 and TRBJ2-7, with D uncertain. There are 13 residues in the CDR3. Germline V lookup: CDR1 SGDLS, CDR2 YYNGEE. V was shortened by 0 bases and J by 0 bases, with 4 bases between the two germline ends. CDR3 loop: CASSVGYSYEQYF. Here the CDR3 DNA reads TGTGCCAGCAGCGTAGGCTACTCCTACGAGCAGTACTTC.

The chain combines TRBV11-2 with TRBJ2-1; D is uncertain. Between the trimmed V and J ends, which lost 3 bases and 2 bases, there was a span of 14 bases. CDR3 length: 16 amino acids. In germline, CDR1 is SGHAT, CDR2 FQNNGV. CDR3 sequence (DNA): TGTGCCAGCAGCTTTTTTACGGTAGAGGCCTACAATGAGCAGTTCTTC. Its protein is CASSFFTVEAYNEQFF.

This clone has only one observation. The chain employs TRBV28 and TRBJ2-7, with 8 bases aligning to TRBD2. V dropped 3 bases and J dropped 3; count of bases not matched to a gene: 4. The CDR3 loop spans 14 amino acids. CDR1 is MDHEN and CDR2 is SYDVKM in the germline V gene. The DNA for the CDR3 is TGTGCCAGCAGTTTGGGGACTAGAAACTACGAGCAGTACTTC. Translating it yields CASSLGTRNYEQYF.

There are a few counts of this clone. The V call is TRBV7-9, the J call TRBJ2-3; no reliable D call. The CDR3 length is 12 residues. From germline, CDR1 is SEHNR and CDR2 FQNEAQ (reference sequence). Trimming cost V 4 bases and J 3 bases, with 5 bases left between them. The CDR3 DNA sequence: TGTGCCAGCAGCTCCGGGACAGATACGCAGTATTTT. As protein: CASSSGTDTQYF.

The V call is TRBV4-1, the J call TRBJ1-4; no clear D. CDR1 is MGHRA and CDR2 is YSYEKL in the germline V gene. The ends were cut back, 4 bases at V and 8 bases at J, with 14 bases in the middle. This CDR3 has 14 residues. CDR3 amino acids: CASSPLYLGEKLFF. The CDR3 coding sequence is TGCGCCAGCAGCCCTCTATATCTGGGCGAAAAACTGTTTTTT.

This clone was observed a few times. The chain uses TRBV18 and TRBJ1-5, with 12 nucleotides matching TRBD1. Germline lookup yields CDR1 KGHSH and CDR2 LQKENI. The J segment lost 7 bases and the V segment lost 3 bases, leaving 7 bases of the junction unmatched. The CDR3 spans 16 residues. DNA of the CDR3: TGTGCCAGCTCACCTCTCGGGACAGGGGGCGGCCAGCCCCAGCATTTT. Its protein product is CASSPLGTGGGQPQHF.

CDR3 nucleotides: TGCGCCAGCAGTGAAAACAGGGGTGGATATGGCTACACCTTC. Protein: CASSENRGGYGYTF. The chain uses TRBV10-2 and TRBJ1-2; 7 bases are shared with TRBD1. The V gene end was trimmed by 3 bases and the J gene end by 5 bases; junction bases not matched to a gene: 6. Looked up from germline, CDR1 is WSHSY and CDR2 is SAAADI. The CDR3 runs 14 residues.

The chain combines TRBV7-9 with TRBJ2-1, with 8 bases that match TRBD1. V shed 6 bases, J shed 7 bases, and the junction held 8 bases outside the gene matches. This CDR3 is 14 amino acids long. CDR1 is SEHNR and CDR2 is FQNEAQ in the germline V gene (reference sequence). This CDR3 reads CASSPWTGINEQFF. The DNA for the CDR3 is TGTGCCAGCAGTCCTTGGACAGGGATAAATGAGCAGTTCTTC. The full variable domain, in which reference TRBV7-9 and TRBJ2-1 provide the parts outside the CDR3, is DTGVSQNPRHKITKRGQNVTFRCDPISEHNRLYWYRQTLGQGPEFLTYFQNEAQLEKSRLLSDRFSAERPKGSFSTLEIQRTEQGDSAMYLCASSPWTGINEQFFGPGTRLTVL.

The chain has TRBV6-1 and TRBJ2-7; 8 nucleotides match TRBD2. CDR1 MNHNS and CDR2 SASEGT come from the germline V gene. CDR3 size: 13 residues. The J segment lost 5 bases and the V segment lost 5 bases, leaving 5 bases of the junction unmatched. The CDR3 here is CASSRGSGDEQYF. CDR3 DNA sequence: TGTGCCAGCAGTAGGGGTAGCGGGGACGAGCAGTACTTC.

V and J are TRBV7-7 and TRBJ1-3; no clear D. CDR3 size: 14 residues. V lost 4 bases to trimming and J lost 0 bases, with 7 bases between them. The germline V gene encodes CDR1 SSHAT and CDR2 FNYEAQ (reference sequence). CDR3: CASSSDNSGNTIYF. The CDR3, as DNA: TGTGCCAGCAGCTCCGACAACTCTGGAAACACCATATATTTT. The whole variable domain, filled in from reference TRBV7-7 and TRBJ1-3, reads GAGVSQSPRYKVTKRGQDVTLRCDPISSHATLYWYQQALGQGPEFLTYFNYEAQPDKSGLPSDRFSAERPEGSISTLTIQRTEQRDSAMYRCASSSDNSGNTIYFGEGSWLTVV.

This rearrangement joins TRBV23-1 to TRBJ2-3; TRBD2 matches 11 bases. TRBV23-1 is identified as an open reading frame with a role that is uncertain. Losses at the gene ends were 5 bases for V and 6 bases for J; bases not matched to a gene: 10. The CDR3 length is 16 residues. In nucleotides, the CDR3 is TGCGCCAGCAGTTATCCGACTAGCGGGGTACCGGATACGCAGTATTTT. Translated, it gives CASSYPTSGVPDTQYF.

The chain recombines TRBV30 with TRBJ2-5; D possibly corresponds to TRBD1 (6 bases). V lost 0 bases, J lost 7 bases, and 18 bases lay in between. Looked up from germline, CDR1 is GTSNPN and CDR2 is SVGIG (reference sequence). The CDR3 spans 15 residues. CDR3 sequence reads: CAWSVQGGRHGTQYF. CDR3 sequence (DNA): TGTGCCTGGAGTGTACAAGGGGGACGGCACGGGACCCAGTACTTC.

The chain employs TRBV2 and TRBJ2-7, with TRBD2 identical over 8 bases. Trimming removed 8 bases from V and 6 bases from J; junction bases left unmatched: 9. The CDR3 totals 13 residues. Germline loops: CDR1 SNHLY, CDR2 FYNNEI. For the CDR3, the DNA is TGTGCCAGCCAAACGGGAGGGCCGGTCGAGCAGTACTTC. Encoded protein: CASQTGGPVEQYF.

J is TRBJ2-1 and V is TRBV5-1, with TRBD1 matching over 10 bases. This CDR3 contains 16 residues. Looked up from germline, CDR1 is SGHRS and CDR2 is YFSETQ. The trim removed 5 bases at V and 6 bases at J, leaving 11 bases unmatched. The CDR3: CASSYLPGTGANEQFF. Here the CDR3 DNA reads TGCGCCAGCAGTTATCTTCCCGGGACAGGGGCCAATGAGCAGTTCTTC.

This sequence joins TRBV6-1 and TRBJ2-1; 10 bases are a match to TRBD2. CDR1 MNHNS and CDR2 SASEGT come from the germline V gene. The junction had 7 bases not matched to a gene; V was cut back by 5 bases and J by 6 bases. The length of the CDR3 is 15 residues. CDR3: CASSRKTSGSNEQFF. Written as DNA, the CDR3 is TGTGCCAGCAGTAGAAAGACTAGCGGGTCCAATGAGCAGTTCTTC.

V is TRBV10-3 and J is TRBJ1-1; perhaps TRBD1 as D (6 bases). Per the germline V gene, CDR1 is ENHRY and CDR2 is SYGVKD. V dropped 0 bases and J dropped 3 bases, with 11 bases sitting between them. The CDR3 spans 15 residues. The CDR3 is CAISESDTGYTEAFF. CDR3 nucleotide sequence: TGTGCCATCAGTGAGTCGGACACAGGGTACACTGAAGCTTTCTTT.

This clone was picked up one time. V is TRBV9 and J is TRBJ2-7, with 10 positions matching TRBD1. Germline trimming cut 0 bases from V and 2 bases from J; bases unmatched to any gene: 11. The CDR3 has 18 amino acids. The germline gives CDR1 SGDLS, CDR2 YYNGEE. CDR3 DNA sequence: TGTGCCAGCAGCGTAGCTGAGGACAGGGGGATAACTACCTACGAGCAGTACTTC. Amino acid sequence: CASSVAEDRGITTYEQYF.

V is TRBV19 and J is TRBJ2-1; 9 bases line up with TRBD2. The CDR3 contains 15 residues. With 4 bases clipped from V and 2 bases from J, the junction kept 3 bases outside the gene matches. In germline, CDR1 is LNHDA, CDR2 SQIVND (reference sequence). The DNA for the CDR3 is TGTGCCAGTAGTAATATAGCGGGAGCCTACAATGAGCAGTTCTTC. It yields the protein CASSNIAGAYNEQFF.

The chain joins TRBV7-9 to TRBJ1-5; weak D call: TRBD1 (5 bases). Trimming took 1 base from V and 5 from J, leaving 15 bases between them. This CDR3 spans 16 amino acids. CDR1 and CDR2 from the germline V gene are SEHNR and FQNEAQ (reference sequence). This CDR3 reads CASSLGGRTRYQPQHF. For the CDR3, the DNA is TGTGCCAGCAGCTTAGGGGGTCGGACACGCTATCAGCCCCAGCATTTT.

V is TRBV19 and J is TRBJ2-6; no clear D. The V gene's germline CDR1 is LNHDA and CDR2 SQIVND (reference sequence). The CDR3 runs to 14 residues. Trimming stripped 9 bases from V and 2 bases from J, with 11 bases between. In DNA form, the CDR3 reads TGTGCCAGCCTAAAGGCGGCTGGGGCCAACGTCCTGACTTTC. Its protein product is CASLKAAGANVLTF.